Below, 21 T cell receptor beta chains from the same sample are listed, as sequenced in a study of CD8 T cells in Susac syndrome. Reverse transcription of roughly 0.45 to 1 ug RNA used random hexamers. TCRdb redid the calling of the immunoSEQ multiplex PCR reads with MiXCR, one entry per CDR3 protein. This sample yields under 200,000 distinct CDR3 sequences, of which 90% to 97% are seen a single time; about 0.12% belongs to the top ten. Sequenced material: CD4+ T cells from PBMCs. The source of these receptors is a human donor with Susac syndrome.

The gene calls are TRBV7-2 and TRBJ2-1, with no clear D. The V gene lost 4 bases and the J gene lost 6 bases, with 7 bases spanning the gap. The CDR3 spans 12 residues. Germline V gives CDR1 SGHTA, CDR2 FQGNSA. CDR3 nucleotides: TGTGCCAGCAGCTCATTTAGCAATGAGCAGTTCTTC. It codes for CASSSFSNEQFF.

The chain links TRBV20-1 to TRBJ1-3, with D perhaps matching TRBD1 (6 bases). Trimming took off 6 bases at V and 4 bases at J, with 10 bases between the two ends. CDR1 and CDR2 from the germline V gene are DFQATT and SNEGSKA (reference sequence). The CDR3 spans 12 residues. CDR3 bases: TGCAGTGCCCTCGGACAGGGAAACACCATATATTTT. Amino acids: CSALGQGNTIYF.

The rearrangement joins TRBV6-6 to TRBJ1-3; 10 nucleotides agree with TRBD1. The CDR3 runs 14 residues. Germline V CDR1 and CDR2: MNHNY, SVGAGI (reference sequence). Losses at the gene ends were 8 bases for V and 6 bases for J; bases not matched to a gene: 7. This CDR3 reads CASANRQGANTIYF. The CDR3 bases are TGTGCCAGCGCCAACCGACAGGGGGCAAACACCATATATTTT.

This sequence joins TRBV2 and TRBJ1-1; D is ambiguous. Trimming removed 7 bases from V and 1 base from J, with 10 bases in between. The CDR3 spans 13 residues. Germline CDR1 and CDR2: SNHLY and FYNNEI. CDR3 residues: CASKWEANTEAFF. CDR3 nucleotides: TGTGCCAGCAAGTGGGAGGCGAACACTGAAGCTTTCTTT.

This chain links TRBV30 with TRBJ2-2, with TRBD1 as a possible D gene (6 bases). The CDR3 consists of 14 residues. Per the germline V gene, CDR1 is GTSNPN and CDR2 is SVGIG (reference sequence). Deletions cut 8 bases from V and 0 bases from J, with 13 bases between. CDR3 loop: CARKQGSNTGELFF. The CDR3 DNA follows: TGTGCCCGGAAACAGGGCTCGAACACCGGGGAGCTGTTTTTT.

The rearrangement links TRBV11-3 to TRBJ2-1; a possible D gene is TRBD1 (6 bases). V lost 0 bases to trimming and J lost 5 bases, with 11 bases between them. The CDR3 consists of 15 residues. Germline lookup yields CDR1 SGHNT and CDR2 YENEEA. CDR3 in amino acids: CASSLDGGQNNEQFF. The CDR3 DNA sequence: TGTGCCAGCAGCTTAGATGGGGGACAAAACAATGAGCAGTTCTTC.

The genes are TRBV3-1 and TRBJ2-5; 10 nucleotides line up with TRBD1. This CDR3 contains 15 residues. J gave up 5 bases and V 5 bases, and 8 bases lay outside the gene matches. CDR1 LGHDT and CDR2 YNNKEL come from the germline V gene (reference sequence). The CDR3 bases are TGTGCCAGCAGCTCCCGGGACAGGGGACGGGAGACCCAGTACTTC. Amino acids: CASSSRDRGRETQYF.

The chain uses TRBV2 and TRBJ2-3, with 7 bases that match TRBD2. Germline CDR1 is SNHLY and CDR2 is FYNNEI. The CDR3 spans 13 residues. V dropped 3 bases and J dropped 3; count of bases not matched to a gene: 0. The CDR3 DNA reads TGTGCCAGCAGTGAGCGGGAGACAGATACGCAGTATTTT. Translated: CASSERETDTQYF. The entire variable domain, with the rest obtained from reference TRBV2 and TRBJ2-3, is as follows: EPEVTQTPSHQVTQMGQEVILRCVPISNHLYFYWYRQILGQKVEFLVSFYNNEISEKSEIFDDQFSVERPDGSNFTLKIRSTKLEDSAMYFCASSERETDTQYFGPGTRLTVL.

This chain links TRBV4-1 with TRBJ2-5, with TRBD1 as a possible D gene (5 bases). This CDR3 spans 16 amino acids. Germline values: CDR1 MGHRA, CDR2 YSYEKL. Trimming removed 4 bases from V and 2 bases from J, with 17 bases in between. DNA of the CDR3: TGCGCCAGCAGCCTTTTACAGGAGTACGAACAAGAGACCCAGTACTTC. This codes for CASSLLQEYEQETQYF.

The rearrangement uses TRBV2 and TRBJ2-5; 8 bases match TRBD2. Trimming at V came to 4 bases and at J to 0 bases, leaving 4 bases not matched to a gene. The CDR3 loop spans 15 amino acids. Per germline, CDR1 SNHLY and CDR2 FYNNEI. This CDR3 reads CASSGSSGYQETQYF. The CDR3, as DNA: TGTGCCAGCAGTGGTTCTAGCGGGTACCAAGAGACCCAGTACTTC.

V and J are TRBV10-3 and TRBJ1-5, with D uncertain. The ends were cut back, 10 bases at V and 0 bases at J, with 19 bases in the middle. The CDR3 loop spans 16 amino acids. Germline values: CDR1 ENHRY, CDR2 SYGVKD. The CDR3 nucleotides read TGTGCCACACGGACGGGCCTGTACGATAGCAATCAGCCCCAGCATTTT. Protein sequence: CATRTGLYDSNQPQHF.

The gene calls are TRBV29-1 and TRBJ1-4; unclear D gene. V lost 6 bases, J lost 8 bases, and 22 bases lay in between. Germline loops: CDR1 SQVTM, CDR2 ANQGSEA. The length of the CDR3 is 15 residues. This chain's CDR3 is CSVTSAGTGREKLFF. The DNA for the CDR3 is TGCAGCGTCACATCCGCGGGCACGGGCCGGGAAAAACTGTTTTTT. The complete variable domain, with remaining parts taken from reference TRBV29-1 and TRBJ1-4, reads SAVISQKPSRDICQRGTSLTIQCQVDSQVTMMFWYRQQPGQSLTLIATANQGSEATYESGFVIDKFPISRPNLTFSTLTVSNMSPEDSSIYLCSVTSAGTGREKLFFGSGTQLSVL.

The rearrangement joins TRBV3-1 to TRBJ2-5, with TRBD2 identical over 15 bases. The CDR3 consists of 18 residues. Germline V lookup: CDR1 LGHDT, CDR2 YNNKEL (reference sequence). V shed 4 bases, J shed 6 bases, and the junction held 12 bases outside the gene matches. CDR3 sequence (DNA): TGTGCCAGCAGCCCTCCGGGACTAGCGGGAGGACTTGGGAAGACCCAGTACTTC. Residues: CASSPPGLAGGLGKTQYF.

The chain recombines TRBV5-1 with TRBJ1-2, with unresolved D. There are 13 residues in the CDR3. In germline, CDR1 is SGHRS, CDR2 YFSETQ. The germline V and J ends were trimmed by 0 bases and 2 bases, with 5 bases remaining between them. The CDR3 DNA is TGCGCCAGCAGCTTGGAACGGAACTATGGCTACACCTTC. Protein: CASSLERNYGYTF. The complete variable domain, with remaining parts taken from reference TRBV5-1 and TRBJ1-2, reads KAGVTQTPRYLIKTRGQQVTLSCSPISGHRSVSWYQQTPGQGLQFLFEYFSETQRNKGNFPGRFSGRQFSNSRSEMNVSTLELGDSALYLCASSLERNYGYTFGSGTRLTVV.

This rearrangement joins TRBV5-4 to TRBJ1-6; D remains unclear. V was pared by 4 bases and J by 8 bases, with 13 bases between. Per the germline V gene, CDR1 is SGHNT and CDR2 is YYREEE (reference sequence). The CDR3 extends over 14 amino acids. CDR3 in amino acids: CASSGRGGDSPLHF. The DNA of the CDR3 is TGTGCCAGCAGCGGCCGGGGAGGTGATTCACCCCTCCACTTT.

This chain joins TRBV6-5 and TRBJ2-5; TRBD1 or TRBD2 may be the D gene (5 bases each). The germline gives CDR1 MNHEY, CDR2 SVGAGI. Trimming took 0 bases from V and 5 from J, leaving 13 bases between them. The CDR3 covers 15 residues. CDR3 loop: CASSYSGTPRETQYF. CDR3 in DNA: TGTGCCAGCAGTTACTCCGGGACCCCAAGGGAGACCCAGTACTTC.

This clonotype was picked up one time. The chain couples TRBV12-3 or TRBV12-4 to TRBJ1-2; no firm D call. The CDR3 length is 13 residues. V was shortened by 6 bases and J by 4 bases, with 12 bases between the two germline ends. The CDR3 reads CASRPTNFYGYTF. CDR3 coding DNA: TGTGCCAGCAGACCGACGAACTTCTATGGCTACACCTTC.

The genes are TRBV7-2 and TRBJ1-2; D call uncertain. V lost 5 bases and J lost 4, with 8 bases in between. CDR3 size: 12 residues. CDR1 is SGHTA and CDR2 is FQGNSA in the germline V gene. The CDR3 DNA sequence: TGTGCCAGCAGCCCTCGGACCTATGGCTACACCTTC. Translated, it gives CASSPRTYGYTF. Based on the CDR3 plus reference TRBV7-2 and TRBJ1-2, the full variable domain is GAGVSQSPSNKVTEKGKDVELRCDPISGHTALYWYRQSLGQGLEFLIYFQGNSAPDKSGLPSDRFSAERTGGSVSTLTIQRTQQEDSAVYLCASSPRTYGYTFGSGTRLTVV.

This chain connects TRBV9 to TRBJ1-3, with 10 bases lining up with TRBD1. Trimming removed 5 bases from V and 4 bases from J; junction bases left unmatched: 12. There are 17 residues in the CDR3. The germline gives CDR1 SGDLS, CDR2 YYNGEE. CDR3 nucleotide sequence: TGTGCCAGCAGTGATTTCCCGGGACAGGGGACGGGAAACACCATATATTTT. Translating gives CASSDFPGQGTGNTIYF.

The chain has TRBV7-8 and TRBJ2-1; TRBD2 matches 10 bases. The trim removed 5 bases at V and 3 bases at J, leaving 4 bases unmatched. The CDR3 is made up of 15 amino acids. CDR1 and CDR2 from the germline V gene are SGHVS and FQNEAQ. For the CDR3, the DNA is TGTGCCAGCAGCCGAGCGGGAGGGGGCTACAATGAGCAGTTCTTC. Protein product: CASSRAGGGYNEQFF.

The chain couples TRBV20-1 to TRBJ2-1, with D maybe TRBD1 (6 bases). This CDR3 has 14 residues. Trimming stripped 7 bases from V and 1 base from J, with 14 bases between. Germline assignment: CDR1 DFQATT and CDR2 SNEGSKA (reference sequence). CDR3 DNA sequence: TGCAGTGTTACCGGTAGGGGGTCCTACAATGAGCAGTTCTTC. This translates into CSVTGRGSYNEQFF.